This TCR beta chain comes out of a study of shared clonotypes between healthy human individuals. Every contributor of samples was a Caucasian grown-up residing in Nashville, Tennessee. Produced via immunoSEQ multiplex PCR; TCRdb's table is partial and in-frame only. Of about 2.5 million clones in the sample, around 90% were seen once. The TCR comes from a man younger than 35 in good health. Some clones in this sample may be carry-over from other donors' samples. The specimen was naive CD4+ T cells from PBMCs. The subset is: CD45RA+ positively selected.

The CDR3 DNA follows: TGTGCCAGCAACTCTTGGTGGCAGGGTGGTTACGAGCAGTACTTC. Protein: CASNSWWQGGYEQYF. The chain is built from TRBV28 and TRBJ2-7, with D tentatively TRBD1 (5 bases). CDR3 size: 15 residues. Germline assignment: CDR1 MDHEN and CDR2 SYDVKM. V was pared by 7 bases and J by 4 bases, with 20 bases between. The variable domain in full, with the rest retrieved from reference TRBV28 and TRBJ2-7, is DVKVTQSSRYLVKRTGEKVFLECVQDMDHENMFWYRQDPGLGLRLIYFSYDVKMKEKGDIPEGYSVSREKKERFSLILESASTNQTSMYLCASNSWWQGGYEQYFGPGTRLTVT.